This TCR beta chain was found in a study of T cells in Graves' hyperthyroidism and ophthalmopathy. Study observations and caveats: In validation, the model predicted ophthalmopathy. These predictions came a median about 6.2 months before onset.

Amplified TCR beta CDR3 regions derived from RNA transcripts. During a first-round RT-PCR of the TCR CDR3, the HTBI primer set was used. MiXCR was run by TCRdb on the multiplex PCR reads, yielding one entry per CDR3 protein. The table lists hundreds of thousands of distinct CDR3 sequences, 12% to 15% of them singletons. Germline V CDR1 and CDR2: DFQATT, SNEGSKA (reference sequence). The junction had 6 bases not matched to a gene; V was cut back by 0 bases and J by 0 bases. The CDR3 runs 16 residues. This clonotype was seen repeatedly, ten times or more. Its antigen is still unknown. Graves' hyperthyroidism was deemed stable absent ophthalmopathy progression within 18 months.

This chain joins TRBV20-1 and TRBJ2-3, with 7 positions matching TRBD2. The receptor's source is a young woman with Graves' hyperthyroidism. Sample: blood. The CDR3 DNA is TGCAGTGCTAGAGATCCGGCGGGAGTAAGCACAGATACGCAGTATTTT. This sequence encodes CSARDPAGVSTDTQYF.